The present entry profiles one TCR beta chain with its context. The data are from a study of blood T cell repertoires in COVID-19. The table came from immunoSEQ multiplex PCR; TCRdb's copy has only in-frame clones and leaves some out. The table lists roughly 60,000 clones, approximately 90% of them singletons. The CDR3 is 16 amino acids. V dropped 3 bases and J dropped 3 bases, with 15 bases sitting between them. The germline gives CDR1 SGHVS, CDR2 FQNEAQ. The specimen sequenced was peripheral blood. The sequence derives from a human donor with acute or convalescent COVID-19. The donor label of this sample is uncertain. The V call is TRBV7-8, the J call TRBJ1-5; possible D gene TRBD1, 6 bases. The DNA of the CDR3 is TGTGCCAGCAGCTTCTTATCAGGGGAGATCAATCAGCCCCAGCATTTT. This encodes CASSFLSGEINQPQHF.